This T cell receptor beta chain emerged from a study of blood T cells in healthy people across ages. Study-wide results and caveats: Nothing was known about donor CMV status, and this possibly confounded expanded clonotype changes.

Around 10 milliliters was the volume of peripheral blood drawn from each donor. Sample-barcoded 5' priming and a J-beta primer mix drove a second PCR of roughly 6 to 12 cycles. Each cDNA molecule was tagged by a template-switch adaptor with 12 random nucleotides. TCRdb re-derived calls from the 5' RACE reads in MiXCR, one entry per CDR3 protein. The data hold 800,000 to 1,000,000 distinct CDR3 sequences, with 45% to 50% observed a single time. J gave up 0 bases and V 0 bases, and 2 bases lay outside the gene matches. From germline, CDR1 is SGDLS and CDR2 YYNGEE. The CDR3 has 15 amino acids. This clonotype was recorded at least ten times. Antigen: not known.

The chain employs TRBV9 and TRBJ2-7, with 8 bases lining up with TRBD2. Sequencing was done on a sample of blood. The sequence was collected from a man aged 25 to 40 in good health. DNA for the CDR3: TGTGCCAGCAGCGTAGGGACTAGCCCCTCCTACGAGCAGTACTTC. This translates into CASSVGTSPSYEQYF.